The 13 T cell receptor beta chains below come from one sample, sequenced in a study of cytomegalovirus exposure and HLA in healthy donors. Both 60 Vbeta primers and 13 Jbeta primers went into the PCR. Method: immunoSEQ multiplex PCR; TCRdb's copy keeps in-frame clones and lacks some. This sample lists approximately 140,000 clones; its ten largest clones have about 1.6%. The sample consisted of PBMCs. Receptor source: a woman aged 40 to 50 in good health and CMV-seronegative.

This sequence joins TRBV19 and TRBJ1-1; possibly TRBD1 for D (5 bases). V lost 5 bases and J lost 1, with 14 bases in between. CDR3 length: 15 amino acids. The V gene's germline CDR1 is LNHDA and CDR2 SQIVND (reference sequence). The DNA for the CDR3 is TGTGCCAGTAGTTCCCCGGGACTTGCGAACACTGAAGCTTTCTTT. Protein sequence: CASSSPGLANTEAFF.

This chain connects TRBV7-2 to TRBJ2-3; D is possibly TRBD1 (5 bases). The CDR3 loop spans 17 amino acids. The germline gives CDR1 SGHTA, CDR2 FQGNSA. Trimming took 6 bases from V and 4 from J, leaving 23 bases between them. CDR3 in DNA: TGTGCCAGCAGTTTATTAAGGGGCTTTCTACAACCAGATACGCAGTATTTT. Translation gives CASSLLRGFLQPDTQYF.

The chain links TRBV5-1 to TRBJ1-4; 7 nucleotides agree with TRBD1. The CDR3 runs to 19 residues. CDR1 SGHRS and CDR2 YFSETQ come from the germline V gene. V trimming: 2 bases; J trimming: 5 bases; junction bases outside the gene matches: 18. CDR3 sequence: CASSFKNFRQGERNEKLFF. The CDR3, as DNA: TGCGCCAGCAGCTTCAAAAATTTTCGACAGGGCGAGAGGAATGAAAAACTGTTTTTT.

V gene TRBV7-9 combines with J gene TRBJ2-7, with D hard to call. The CDR3 contains 12 residues. V lost 0 bases, J lost 7 bases, and 7 bases lay in between. Germline V gene data show CDR1 as SEHNR and CDR2 as FQNEAQ (reference sequence). CDR3 loop: CASSLAPAEQYF. As DNA, the CDR3 is TGTGCCAGCAGCTTAGCACCTGCGGAGCAGTACTTC. The whole variable domain, remainder taken from reference TRBV7-9 and TRBJ2-7, is DTGVSQNPRHKITKRGQNVTFRCDPISEHNRLYWYRQTLGQGPEFLTYFQNEAQLEKSRLLSDRFSAERPKGSFSTLEIQRTEQGDSAMYLCASSLAPAEQYFGPGTRLTVT.

The chain carries TRBV11-3 and TRBJ2-2, with D possibly matching TRBD1 (5 bases). Germline values: CDR1 SGHNT, CDR2 YENEEA. V shed 0 bases and J shed 10 bases, with 9 bases lying between them. CDR3 length equals 13 residues. The CDR3 protein is CASSLDDSPELFF. The DNA of the CDR3 is TGTGCCAGCAGCTTAGACGACAGTCCGGAGCTGTTTTTT.

The chain recombines TRBV2 with TRBJ2-2; 14 bases are shared with TRBD2. V lost 10 bases and J lost 0; bases outside the gene matches: 13. This CDR3 has 19 amino acids. Germline V CDR1 and CDR2: SNHLY, FYNNEI. CDR3 nucleotides: TGTGCCATTACGCCGGGACTAGCGGGGGCCTCCGCGAACACCGGGGAGCTGTTTTTT. Translated, it gives CAITPGLAGASANTGELFF.

This chain links TRBV4-1 with TRBJ1-4; D is perhaps TRBD1 (5 bases). The CDR3 consists of 15 residues. In germline, CDR1 is MGHRA, CDR2 YSYEKL. Trimming removed 0 bases at V and 4 bases at J, with 9 bases between. The chain's CDR3 is CASSQDRGNNEKLFF. CDR3 DNA sequence: TGCGCCAGCAGCCAAGATCGGGGGAATAATGAAAAACTGTTTTTT.

The rearrangement uses TRBV4-1 and TRBJ1-1; TRBD1 matches 7 bases. This CDR3 comprises 18 residues. Germline CDR1 and CDR2: MGHRA and YSYEKL. V dropped 0 bases and J dropped 5; count of bases not matched to a gene: 15. The CDR3: CASSQDFEGATLETEAFF. CDR3 nucleotide sequence: TGCGCCAGCAGCCAAGATTTCGAGGGGGCCACGCTGGAGACTGAAGCTTTCTTT.

The chain recombines TRBV11-1 with TRBJ2-3; D call uncertain. CDR3 length: 12 amino acids. With 8 bases removed from V and 1 base from J, the gap between germline ends came to 7 bases. Germline V gene sequence: CDR1 SGHAT, CDR2 FQDESV (reference sequence). The CDR3 sequence: CASGLRTDTQYF. As DNA, the CDR3 is TGTGCCAGCGGGCTCCGCACAGATACGCAGTATTTT.

The chain carries TRBV10-3 and TRBJ1-6, with D maybe TRBD1 (6 bases). Germline loops: CDR1 ENHRY, CDR2 SYGVKD. The V and J ends lost 0 bases and 7 bases respectively, with 10 bases between them. The CDR3 totals 15 residues. CDR3 sequence: CAISESKGVNSPLHF. CDR3 in DNA: TGTGCCATCAGTGAGTCAAAGGGGGTGAATTCACCCCTCCACTTT.

This chain connects TRBV30 to TRBJ1-2; no firm D call. The CDR3 length is 11 residues. CDR1 and CDR2 (germline): GTSNPN, SVGIG (reference sequence). Trimming took 1 base from V and 12 from J, leaving 12 bases between them. The CDR3 DNA follows: TGTGCCTGGAGTGGGTTTTTCCGGGACACCTTC. Residues: CAWSGFFRDTF. Combining the CDR3 with reference TRBV30 and TRBJ1-2 gives the whole variable domain SQTIHQWPATLVQPVGSPLSLECTVEGTSNPNLYWYRQAAGRGLQLLFYSVGIGQISSEVPQNLSASRPQDRQFILSSKKLLLSDSGFYLCAWSGFFRDTFGSGTRLTVV.

The V and J genes are TRBV10-3 and TRBJ1-2, with 10 bases aligning to TRBD1. The junction had 7 bases not matched to a gene; V was cut back by 4 bases and J by 2 bases. Germline CDR1 reads ENHRY; CDR2 reads SYGVKD. The CDR3 is 16 residues long. CDR3 loop: CAISASDRGKNYGYTF. The CDR3 nucleotides are TGTGCCATCAGTGCATCGGACAGGGGGAAAAACTATGGCTACACCTTC.

The chain carries TRBV27 and TRBJ2-3; TRBD2 matches at 10 bases. Germline assignment: CDR1 MNHEY and CDR2 SMNVEV (reference sequence). J gave up 0 bases and V 5 bases, and 11 bases lay outside the gene matches. This CDR3 contains 18 residues. The CDR3 coding sequence is TGTGCCAGCAGTCCCGGGGTTCTAGCGGGGGATAGCACAGATACGCAGTATTTT. It yields the protein CASSPGVLAGDSTDTQYF.